This TCR beta chain originates from a study of control samples from healthy donors and cancer patients. Clones were read by immunoSEQ multiplex PCR, and TCRdb kept only the in-frame ones, dropping some. The sample lists about 160,000 clones; about 90% were seen once. The CDR3 runs 15 residues. CDR1 is SNHLY and CDR2 is FYNNEI in the germline V gene. The V segment lost 6 bases and the J segment 2 bases; nucleotides outside the gene matches: 9. This clone was recorded only once. The receptor was derived from a man younger than 45 in good health. The chain joins TRBV2 to TRBJ1-2; 7 bases map to TRBD1. The sequenced sample consisted of blood. The CDR3, as DNA: TGTGCCAGCAGCCAACAGGGGATAGGGAACTATGGCTACACCTTC. This codes for CASSQQGIGNYGYTF. Using reference TRBV2 and TRBJ1-2 for the parts outside the CDR3, the full variable domain is EPEVTQTPSHQVTQMGQEVILRCVPISNHLYFYWYRQILGQKVEFLVSFYNNEISEKSEIFDDQFSVERPDGSNFTLKIRSTKLEDSAMYFCASSQQGIGNYGYTFGSGTRLTVV.